The 16 T cell receptor beta chains given below trace back to one sample, sequenced in a study of identical twins. One entry per CDR3 protein results from TCRdb running MiXCR on the 5' RACE reads. The sample has about 730,000 distinct CDR3 sequences; 21% are singletons. The sample was also linked to a second study, of T cells expressing NK-cell markers.

The sample was PBMCs. These receptors originate from a woman younger than 30 in good health.

This clonotype was counted at least ten times. This chain uses TRBV20-1 with TRBJ2-1, with D perhaps matching TRBD2 (5 bases). Trimming left V 2 bases short and J 2 bases short, with 7 bases between. The CDR3 length is 13 residues. Germline CDR1 DFQATT, CDR2 SNEGSKA (reference sequence). The CDR3 protein is CSARPAAYNEQFF. The DNA for the CDR3 is TGCAGTGCTAGACCAGCGGCCTACAATGAGCAGTTCTTC.

This clonotype was seen a handful of times. CDR3 protein: CSAPLTPATFF. CDR3 sequence (DNA): TGCAGTGCCCCCTTAACTCCGGCGACGTTCTTT. The chain is built from TRBV20-1 and TRBJ1-1, with D unresolved. Germline V gene data show CDR1 as DFQATT and CDR2 as SNEGSKA (reference sequence). This CDR3 is 11 amino acids long. The ends were cut back, 6 bases at V and 14 bases at J, with 19 bases in the middle.

The chain recombines TRBV20-1 with TRBJ2-5, with 8 bases identical to TRBD2. V trimming: 6 bases; J trimming: 5 bases; junction bases outside the gene matches: 8. This CDR3 is 13 amino acids long. Germline V gene data show CDR1 as DFQATT and CDR2 as SNEGSKA (reference sequence). Here the CDR3 DNA reads TGCAGTGCCCAGACTAGCGCGGATGAGACCCAGTACTTC. Protein sequence: CSAQTSADETQYF.

This clonotype was found a few times. The chain has TRBV7-2 and TRBJ2-2; either TRBD1 or TRBD2 may fit D (5 bases each). V was clipped by 3 bases and J by 1 base, with 12 bases between them. The CDR3 length is 16 residues. Germline V gene sequence: CDR1 SGHTA, CDR2 FQGNSA. This CDR3 reads CASSFSGTLNTGELFF. The CDR3 nucleotides are TGTGCCAGCAGCTTCTCCGGGACCCTGAACACCGGGGAGCTGTTTTTT.

Many counts were recorded for this clonotype. No conserved phenylalanine or tryptophan ends this CDR3, so it is likely a read error. The DNA is left out, because the CDR3 cannot be placed on it with certainty; the CDR3 is given as TCRdb lists it. The chain couples TRBV7-9 to TRBJ2-1; the table gives TRBD1 as D, unverified against the DNA. The CDR3 has 14 residues if both end residues are counted. CDR1 and CDR2 (germline): SEHNR, FQNEAQ (reference sequence). The CDR3 loop is CASSFHVEGGTGYV.

The rearrangement uses TRBV5-1 and TRBJ2-7; D call uncertain. V dropped 0 bases and J dropped 3 bases, with 16 bases sitting between them. This CDR3 has 16 residues. Germline V gene sequence: CDR1 SGHRS, CDR2 YFSETQ. CDR3 DNA sequence: TGCGCCAGCAGCTTGGCCTCGACTGGTTCCTACTACGAGCAGTACTTC. Translating gives CASSLASTGSYYEQYF.

This chain uses TRBV24-1 with TRBJ2-3; D may be TRBD1 or TRBD2 (5 bases each). The germline V gene encodes CDR1 KGHDR and CDR2 SFDVKD. This CDR3 region has 14 residues. V was cut by 5 bases and J by 4 bases, with 12 bases left in between. The CDR3 sequence: CATSANGAADTQYF. The CDR3 DNA follows: TGTGCCACCAGTGCAAACGGGGCGGCAGATACGCAGTATTTT.

Many counts were recorded for this clonotype. V gene TRBV20-1 combines with J gene TRBJ2-7, with D perhaps assigned TRBD1 or TRBD2 (5 bases each). With 3 bases removed from V and 2 bases from J, the gap between germline ends came to 14 bases. The CDR3 is 14 amino acids. The V gene's germline CDR1 is DFQATT and CDR2 SNEGSKA (reference sequence). This chain's CDR3 is CSARSGTATYEQYF. DNA of the CDR3: TGCAGTGCTAGGAGTGGGACGGCTACCTACGAGCAGTACTTC.

A word on this clonotype: A read error may be the cause here, since a much bigger clone is one base away. The chain employs TRBV9 and TRBJ2-3, with 9 bases that match TRBD2. V gave up 6 bases and J gave up 1 base; unmatched junction bases: 0. CDR1 and CDR2 (germline): SGDLS, YYNGEE. The CDR3 runs to 13 residues. The CDR3 protein is CASTSGGTDTQYF. DNA of the CDR3: TGTGCCAGCACTAGCGGGGGCACAGATACGCAGTATTTT.

The rearrangement links TRBV20-1 to TRBJ1-2; D is ambiguous. V lost 5 bases to trimming and J lost 6 bases, with 13 bases between them. Germline CDR1 is DFQATT and CDR2 is SNEGSKA (reference sequence). The CDR3 has 12 amino acids. The CDR3: CSAATHGDGYTF. The CDR3 region has the DNA TGCAGTGCTGCGACCCATGGGGATGGCTACACCTTC.

In its sample, this clonotype was seen many times. The V call is TRBV4-3, the J call TRBJ2-1, with D unclear. From germline, CDR1 is LGHNA and CDR2 YSLEER. This CDR3 has 14 amino acids. With 0 bases removed from V and 7 bases from J, the gap between germline ends came to 10 bases. CDR3 sequence: CASSQESLANEQFF. CDR3 sequence (DNA): TGCGCCAGCAGCCAAGAGAGTCTGGCGAATGAGCAGTTCTTC.

The rearrangement links TRBV10-2 to TRBJ2-5, with 9 bases fitting TRBD2. J lost 5 bases, V lost 10 bases, and 8 bases had no gene match. The CDR3 is 13 amino acids. CDR1 and CDR2 (germline): WSHSY, SAAADI. CDR3 loop: CATIAGAGETQYF. The CDR3 nucleotides are TGCGCCACTATAGCGGGAGCGGGCGAGACCCAGTACTTC.

The chain couples TRBV7-8 to TRBJ1-1, with unresolved D. This CDR3 spans 15 amino acids. With 0 bases removed from V and 0 bases from J, the gap between germline ends came to 8 bases. The germline CDR1 and CDR2 sequences are SGHVS and FQNEAQ. The CDR3 sequence: CASSLAAVVNTEAFF. Here the CDR3 DNA reads TGTGCCAGCAGCTTAGCTGCAGTGGTGAACACTGAAGCTTTCTTT.

CDR3 protein: CAIMDRSGGAWEQYF. The CDR3 DNA follows: TGTGCCATCATGGACCGTAGCGGGGGGGCATGGGAGCAGTACTTC. V gene TRBV10-3 combines with J gene TRBJ2-7; 11 bases align to TRBD2. This CDR3 is 15 amino acids long. The junction had 12 bases not matched to a gene; V was cut back by 7 bases and J by 7 bases. From germline, CDR1 is ENHRY and CDR2 SYGVKD.

This clonotype was detected only a few times. The chain uses TRBV15 and TRBJ2-1; D call uncertain. From germline, CDR1 is LNHNV and CDR2 YYDKDF (reference sequence). The V gene lost 6 bases and the J gene lost 4 bases, with 13 bases spanning the gap. CDR3 length: 14 residues. Here the CDR3 reads CATSQTRLYNEQFF. The CDR3 coding sequence is TGTGCCACCAGTCAGACCAGACTGTACAATGAGCAGTTCTTC.

This clonotype was seen a few times. J is TRBJ1-1 and V is TRBV5-1; D call uncertain. The ends were cut back, 0 bases at V and 3 bases at J, with 9 bases in the middle. This CDR3 is built from 14 residues. Looked up from germline, CDR1 is SGHRS and CDR2 is YFSETQ. The CDR3 DNA reads as TGCGCCAGCAGCTTGGCCGGTGCCGACACTGAAGCTTTCTTT. This encodes CASSLAGADTEAFF. Together with reference TRBV5-1 and TRBJ1-1, the CDR3 gives the full variable domain: KAGVTQTPRYLIKTRGQQVTLSCSPISGHRSVSWYQQTPGQGLQFLFEYFSETQRNKGNFPGRFSGRQFSNSRSEMNVSTLELGDSALYLCASSLAGADTEAFFGQGTRLTVV.